These 21 T cell receptor beta chains originate from one sample sequenced in a study of siplizumab effects on memory and regulatory T cells (dated by TCRdb to the late 2010s). Preparation of the library involved the immunoSEQ multiplex PCR assay. TCRdb's version of the immuneACCESS table is confined to in-frame rearrangements and falls short of the full clone set. An unresolved V gene accounts for under half of the shortfall where checked; the remainder is of unknown origin. This sample is represented by 100,000 or so clones; roughly 95% of them were singletons. In total, the top ten clones hold over 0.15% of the sample. Sequenced sample: non-Treg CD4+ T cells sorted from blood. This specimen's cell subset or site label, per the study, means: FACS-sorted unstimulated CD4+ non-regulatory T cells. The receptor source for this set is a human donor in good health.

The chain links TRBV5-1 to TRBJ2-5, with D tentatively TRBD1 (6 bases). V gave up 4 bases and J gave up 2 bases, with 9 bases separating them. The CDR3 is made up of 13 amino acids. Germline lookup yields CDR1 SGHRS and CDR2 YFSETQ. The CDR3 sequence is CASSPGTQETQYF. The CDR3, as DNA: TGCGCCAGCAGCCCCGGGACACAAGAGACCCAGTACTTC.

The V call is TRBV5-6, the J call TRBJ2-5; 16 nucleotides align to TRBD2. Trimming cost V 4 bases and J 5 bases; bases outside gene matches: 5. From germline, CDR1 is SGHDT and CDR2 YYEEEE. CDR3 length: 16 residues. For the CDR3, the DNA is TGTGCCAGCAGCGCCGGGACTAGCGGGGGGGCGGAGACCCAGTACTTC. As protein: CASSAGTSGGAETQYF.

V is TRBV19 and J is TRBJ1-2, with 9 positions matching TRBD1. The junction had 9 bases not matched to a gene; V was cut back by 6 bases and J by 4 bases. Germline V gene sequence: CDR1 LNHDA, CDR2 SQIVND (reference sequence). This CDR3 comprises 15 residues. The CDR3 here is CASRSRDRAPYGYTF. CDR3 bases: TGTGCCAGTAGATCCAGGGACAGGGCCCCCTATGGCTACACCTTC.

V and J are TRBV28 and TRBJ2-7; D might be TRBD1 or TRBD2, each matching 5 bases. The CDR3 spans 13 residues. V lost 8 bases and J lost 2, with 13 bases in between. Germline-derived CDR1 and CDR2 are MDHEN and SYDVKM. CDR3 region: CASGRDGPYEQYF. DNA of the CDR3: TGTGCCAGCGGCCGGGACGGCCCCTACGAGCAGTACTTC.

This clone was seen only a few times. The chain links TRBV19 to TRBJ1-2; 10 positions agree with TRBD1. There are 18 residues in the CDR3. Germline loops: CDR1 LNHDA, CDR2 SQIVND (reference sequence). Trimming took 5 bases from V and 5 from J; bases not matched to a gene: 17. DNA of the CDR3: TGTGCCAGTAGTGTTCCGGGACAGGGGTTAATCCCAGGGTATGGCTACACCTTC. Its protein is CASSVPGQGLIPGYGYTF.

The chain carries TRBV11-2 and TRBJ1-1; 7 positions match TRBD1. The V segment lost 5 bases and the J segment 4 bases; nucleotides outside the gene matches: 10. CDR3 length: 15 residues. The germline gives CDR1 SGHAT, CDR2 FQNNGV. The CDR3 sequence is CASSLRQGAGTEAFF. The CDR3 nucleotides are TGTGCCAGCAGCCTTCGACAGGGAGCGGGCACTGAAGCTTTCTTT.

The chain carries TRBV7-2 and TRBJ2-7; D remains unclear. The CDR3 is made up of 13 amino acids. In germline, CDR1 is SGHTA, CDR2 FQGNSA. V gave up 5 bases and J gave up 2 bases, with 10 bases separating them. CDR3 DNA: TGTGCCAGCAGCCTTAGTGGGACCTACGAGCAGTACTTC. Translated: CASSLSGTYEQYF.

V gene TRBV7-2 combines with J gene TRBJ2-1; 12 nucleotides match TRBD2. The CDR3 spans 15 residues. V trimming: 5 bases; J trimming: 3 bases; junction bases outside the gene matches: 2. From germline, CDR1 is SGHTA and CDR2 FQGNSA. CDR3 amino acids: CASSPSGGGYNEQFF. The DNA for the CDR3 is TGTGCCAGCAGCCCTAGCGGGGGGGGCTACAATGAGCAGTTCTTC.

This clone showed up just once. The chain joins TRBV19 to TRBJ2-1, with unresolved D. The V gene's germline CDR1 is LNHDA and CDR2 SQIVND (reference sequence). The CDR3 has 15 residues. V gave up 7 bases and J gave up 9 bases, with 22 bases separating them. CDR3 loop: CASTPARVPNSEQFF. Written as DNA, the CDR3 is TGTGCCAGTACCCCCGCCCGGGTGCCTAATAGTGAGCAGTTCTTC.

This chain connects TRBV7-9 to TRBJ1-4; TRBD1 aligns across 7 bases. This CDR3 region has 18 residues. Germline loops: CDR1 SEHNR, CDR2 FQNEAQ (reference sequence). The V gene end was trimmed by 0 bases and the J gene end by 0 bases; junction bases not matched to a gene: 7. Here the CDR3 DNA reads TGTGCCAGCAGCTTAGCCCTCTGGGGGACAGCAACTAATGAAAAACTGTTTTTT. It translates to CASSLALWGTATNEKLFF.

V is TRBV5-1 and J is TRBJ2-3; 7 positions match TRBD1. The V gene end was trimmed by 0 bases and the J gene end by 5 bases; junction bases not matched to a gene: 6. CDR1 is SGHRS, CDR2 YFSETQ, per germline. CDR3 size: 15 residues. The CDR3 here is CASSLAAGGIDTQYF. Written as DNA, the CDR3 is TGCGCCAGCAGCTTGGCTGCAGGGGGTATAGATACGCAGTATTTT.

The chain joins TRBV11-3 to TRBJ1-1; 8 nucleotides match TRBD1. This CDR3 comprises 18 residues. Germline loops: CDR1 SGHNT, CDR2 YENEEA. V lost 5 bases to trimming and J lost 0 bases; unmatched junction nucleotides: 14. The CDR3 DNA follows: TGTGCCAGCAGCCCACAGGGGGAACTACCGATATTGAACACTGAAGCTTTCTTT. This translates into CASSPQGELPILNTEAFF.

This sequence joins TRBV19 and TRBJ2-7; D remains ambiguous. Germline assignment: CDR1 LNHDA and CDR2 SQIVND (reference sequence). Trimming took off 7 bases at V and 0 bases at J, with 13 bases between the two ends. The CDR3 covers 14 residues. CDR3 protein: CASKEDPSSYEQYF. In DNA, the CDR3 is TGTGCCAGTAAAGAGGATCCCAGCTCCTACGAGCAGTACTTC.

This clone was observed a single time. The chain has TRBV7-3 and TRBJ2-1, with D perhaps matching TRBD2 (7 bases). This CDR3 is 16 amino acids long. The V and J ends lost 5 bases and 7 bases respectively, with 21 bases between them. Germline values: CDR1 SGHTA, CDR2 FQGTGA. The CDR3 nucleotides read TGTGCCAGCAGCCCCGTCTTGGGGGGGGGCCCAAATGAGCAGTTCTTC. Translation: CASSPVLGGGPNEQFF.

This rearrangement joins TRBV29-1 to TRBJ1-1; D unclear. Germline V lookup: CDR1 SQVTM, CDR2 ANQGSEA. The CDR3 runs 17 residues. Trimming left V 1 base short and J 3 bases short, with 21 bases between. CDR3 bases: TGCAGCGTTGAAGGGGCCCGACCGTTCCGGGGAGACACTGAAGCTTTCTTT. Translated: CSVEGARPFRGDTEAFF.

To note about this clone: Other DNA sequences from this sample encode an identical CDR3 as well. The chain uses TRBV7-2 and TRBJ1-1; D is unclear. CDR3 length: 13 amino acids. Germline CDR1 reads SGHTA; CDR2 reads FQGNSA. The V end lost 4 bases, the J end lost 0 bases, and 6 bases lay between the germline ends. This CDR3 is CASSSSLNTEAFF. The CDR3 nucleotides are TGTGCCAGCAGCTCGAGCTTGAACACTGAAGCTTTCTTT. Full variable domain (outside the CDR3, taken from reference TRBV7-2 and TRBJ1-1): GAGVSQSPSNKVTEKGKDVELRCDPISGHTALYWYRQSLGQGLEFLIYFQGNSAPDKSGLPSDRFSAERTGGSVSTLTIQRTQQEDSAVYLCASSSSLNTEAFFGQGTRLTVV.

This chain connects TRBV7-3 to TRBJ1-6; D is unresolved. The germline CDR1 and CDR2 sequences are SGHTA and FQGTGA. The germline V and J ends were trimmed by 3 bases and 13 bases, with 13 bases remaining between them. CDR3 length: 13 residues. CDR3: CASSFDNLGPLHF. In DNA, the CDR3 is TGTGCCAGCAGCTTTGACAACCTTGGGCCCCTCCACTTT.

This chain joins TRBV5-4 and TRBJ2-1; TRBD1 aligns across 9 bases. The trim removed 4 bases at V and 8 bases at J, leaving 10 bases unmatched. The CDR3 extends over 15 amino acids. The V gene's germline CDR1 is SGHNT and CDR2 YYREEE (reference sequence). The CDR3 DNA reads as TGTGCCAGCAGCCCGGACAGGGGCGCGGTCCATGAGCAGTTCTTC. It translates to CASSPDRGAVHEQFF.

The rearrangement joins TRBV27 to TRBJ1-5, with a tentative D call TRBD1 (5 bases). The CDR3 sequence is 18 residues long. CDR1 is MNHEY, CDR2 SMNVEV, per germline (reference sequence). V lost 8 bases to trimming and J lost 0 bases, with 23 bases between them. CDR3 nucleotide sequence: TGTGCCAGCCGCTCAGACCGGCAGGGTTATAGTAGCAATCAGCCCCAGCATTTT. Translated: CASRSDRQGYSSNQPQHF.

The chain has TRBV7-2 and TRBJ2-5, with 14 bases aligning to TRBD2. J was trimmed by 2 bases and V by 1 base; bases with no gene match: 3. CDR3 length: 17 amino acids. The germline CDR1 and CDR2 sequences are SGHTA and FQGNSA. The CDR3 loop is CASSLGTSGGFQETQYF. CDR3 bases: TGTGCCAGCAGCTTAGGGACTAGCGGGGGGTTTCAAGAGACCCAGTACTTC.

V usage is TRBV5-1 and J usage is TRBJ2-7, with D possibly being TRBD2 (5 bases). The CDR3 contains 14 residues. The germline CDR1 and CDR2 sequences are SGHRS and YFSETQ. Trimming shortened V by 0 bases and J by 2 bases, and 9 bases separated the two germline ends. CDR3 in DNA: TGCGCCAGCAGCTTGGTTGTGGGAGCCTACGAGCAGTACTTC. Its protein product is CASSLVVGAYEQYF.